This T cell receptor (beta chain) comes out of a study of OX40 agonist ivuxolimab in advanced cancers. V was cut by 0 bases and J by 3 bases, with 15 bases left in between. Looked up from germline, CDR1 is SGHNT and CDR2 is YYREEE (reference sequence). The CDR3 has 16 amino acids. TCRdb's copy holds only in-frame clones and misses some; the assay was immunoSEQ multiplex PCR. The sample yields tens of thousands of clones, approximately 86% seen once. The rearrangement joins TRBV5-4 to TRBJ1-2; a possible D gene is TRBD1 (6 bases). The sequencing here drew on CD4+ or CD8+ T cells sorted from blood, taken in a trial of the OX40 agonist ivuxolimab. The sequence derives from an adult with an advanced solid tumor such as melanoma, head and neck, liver or kidney cancer. Here the CDR3 reads CASSLGGGQWDYGYTF. The CDR3 DNA is TGTGCCAGCAGCTTGGGCGGGGGGCAGTGGGACTATGGCTACACCTTC.